This TCR beta chain came from a study of CD8+ T cells in alopecia areata. Isolated RNA was reverse transcribed into cDNA used as the sequencing template. Assay used: immunoSEQ multiplex PCR; TCRdb lists only in-frame clones, some missing. The sample comprises some 56,000 clones, around 96% of which are singletons, and roughly 24% rests with the top ten. This specimen consisted of CD8+ T cells sorted from blood, obtained at week 0. This receptor was identified in a human donor with alopecia areata.

For the CDR3, the DNA is TGTGCCAGCAGTGAAGAGGACAGCTACGAGCAGTACTTC. This sequence encodes CASSEEDSYEQYF. The J gene is TRBJ2-7, the V gene TRBV2, with D possibly matching TRBD1 (6 bases). V dropped 1 base and J dropped 3 bases, with 7 bases sitting between them. This CDR3 comprises 13 residues. Germline values: CDR1 SNHLY, CDR2 FYNNEI.